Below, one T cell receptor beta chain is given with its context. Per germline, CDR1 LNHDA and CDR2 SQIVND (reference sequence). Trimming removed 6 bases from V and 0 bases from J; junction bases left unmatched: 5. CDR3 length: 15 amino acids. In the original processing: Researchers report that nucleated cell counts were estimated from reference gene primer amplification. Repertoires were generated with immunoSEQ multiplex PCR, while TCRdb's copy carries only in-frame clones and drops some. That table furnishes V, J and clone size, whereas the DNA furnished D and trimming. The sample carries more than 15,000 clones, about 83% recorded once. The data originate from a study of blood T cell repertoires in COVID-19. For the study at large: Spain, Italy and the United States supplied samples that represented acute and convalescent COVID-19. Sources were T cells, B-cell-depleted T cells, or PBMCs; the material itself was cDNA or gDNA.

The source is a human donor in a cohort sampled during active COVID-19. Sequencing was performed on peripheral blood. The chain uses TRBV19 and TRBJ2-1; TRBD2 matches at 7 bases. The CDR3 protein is CASRKAGSSYNEQFF. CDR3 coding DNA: TGTGCCAGTAGGAAAGCGGGAAGCTCCTACAATGAGCAGTTCTTC.